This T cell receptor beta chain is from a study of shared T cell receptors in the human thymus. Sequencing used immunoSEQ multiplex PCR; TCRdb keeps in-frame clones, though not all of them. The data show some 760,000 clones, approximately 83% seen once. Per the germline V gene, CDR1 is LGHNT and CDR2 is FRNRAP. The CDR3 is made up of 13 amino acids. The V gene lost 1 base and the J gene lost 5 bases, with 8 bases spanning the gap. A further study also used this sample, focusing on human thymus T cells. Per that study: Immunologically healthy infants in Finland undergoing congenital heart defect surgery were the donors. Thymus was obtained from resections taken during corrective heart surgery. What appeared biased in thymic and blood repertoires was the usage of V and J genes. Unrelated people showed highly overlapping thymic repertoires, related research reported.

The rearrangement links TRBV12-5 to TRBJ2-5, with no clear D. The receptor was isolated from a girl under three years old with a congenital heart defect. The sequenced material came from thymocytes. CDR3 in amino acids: CASGLGREETQYF. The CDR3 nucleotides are TGTGCTAGTGGTTTGGGCCGCGAGGAGACCCAGTACTTC.